This T cell receptor beta chain was recovered during a study of CD8 T cells in ankylosing spondylitis (dated 2017 in TCRdb). At the level of the whole study: T cell receptor beta repertoires were profiled in healthy donors and ankylosing spondylitis patients so that disease-linked TCR variants could be found. The full study cohort was made up of about 25 ankylosing spondylitis patients and around 100 healthy donors. Peripheral blood was sampled, and synovial fluid was also collected from ankylosing spondylitis patients. Broad study findings and their caveats: Blood from ankylosing spondylitis patients appeared to be characterized by a TCR beta motif made up of 8 or 9 highly homologous amino acid variants. Some motif variants were previously reported in synovial fluid and blood of reactive arthritis patients, suggesting common disease-initiation mechanisms. The disease-linked clones had a CD8+ phenotype and were found at relatively low frequencies in peripheral blood. Significant enrichment of the disease-linked clones was reported in matched synovial fluid samples from ankylosing spondylitis patients.

The germline V gene encodes CDR1 LGHNA and CDR2 YSLEER. The CDR3 covers 15 residues, taking in both the cysteine and the phenylalanine. The CDR3 DNA has 45 bases and is translated from base 1. V trim: 4 bases; J trim: 10 bases; unmatched bases: 9. This clonotype was observed a handful of times. This receptor's antigen is unknown. Base qualities were left out, and no much larger clone turns up one base away. Sequenced on an Illumina HiSeq 2500. Quantitative 5'-RACE with molecular barcodes was used to prepare TCR beta libraries. The authors' analysis ran thus. A new computational method, built on a probabilistic model of VDJ rearrangement, was used to identify disease-linked TCR variants. The raw public data were reprocessed by TCRdb itself: fastp quality trimming at Q25, MiXCR clonotype calling, in-frame beta chains only. Rows are combined by CDR3 protein, so each entry shows the most common genes and DNA. V and J calls and clone size were set by TCRdb, not the authors. The sample table lists about 800,000 distinct CDR3 sequences, over 9.5% of them with a count of one. The ten biggest clones cover roughly 0.51% of the sample.

The sequencing sample was made of blood, either unsorted or a sorted T cell fraction (not recorded which). The chain employs TRBV4-3 and TRBJ1-6; 8 bases in the junction line up with TRBD1. The receptor was isolated from a male donor with ankylosing spondylitis. The CDR3 protein: CASSLQGGLGSPLHF. The DNA is TGCGCCAGCAGCCTACAGGGGGGTCTGGGGTCACCCCTCCACTTT.